This T cell receptor (beta chain) was profiled in a study of tumor and adjacent non-tumor tissue in lung cancer. Germline V gives CDR1 SGHAT, CDR2 FQNNGV. The CDR3 sequence is 13 residues long. V was cut by 8 bases and J by 6 bases, with 17 bases left in between. A modified ARM-PCR protocol with three rounds of nested PCR amplified TCRbeta. MiXCR, run by TCRdb on the multiplex PCR reads, gives a single entry per CDR3 protein. This table has roughly 150,000 distinct CDR3 sequences, about 71% appearing once. Notes on the study in general: Shorter survival was associated with higher TCR diversity in tumors. Normal lung showed higher cumulative top 100 clone frequency than tumor.

Of note for this clonotype: Its antigen is currently unknown.

RNA was extracted from bulk tissue without any cell sorting. The sequenced sample was lung tumor tissue. The TCR sequence derives from a man between 60 and 75 years old with small cell lung cancer. The chain recombines TRBV11-2 with TRBJ2-7; D is possibly TRBD2 (6 bases). As DNA, the CDR3 is TGTGCCAGCTTAGATCCCGGGAGCAGCGAGCAGTACGTC. Protein sequence: CASLDPGSSEQYV.